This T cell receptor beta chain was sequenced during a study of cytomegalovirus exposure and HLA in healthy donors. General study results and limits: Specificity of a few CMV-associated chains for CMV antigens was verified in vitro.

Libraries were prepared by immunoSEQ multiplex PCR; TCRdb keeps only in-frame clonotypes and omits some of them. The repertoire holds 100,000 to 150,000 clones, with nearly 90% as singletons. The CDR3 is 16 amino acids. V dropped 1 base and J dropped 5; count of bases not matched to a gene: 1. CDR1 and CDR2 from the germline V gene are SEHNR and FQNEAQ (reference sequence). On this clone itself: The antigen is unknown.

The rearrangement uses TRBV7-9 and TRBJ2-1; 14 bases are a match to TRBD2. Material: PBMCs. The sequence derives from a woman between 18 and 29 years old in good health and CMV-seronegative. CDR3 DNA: TGTGCCAGCAGCTTAGGGACTAGCGGGGGGAACAATGAGCAGTTCTTC. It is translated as CASSLGTSGGNNEQFF.